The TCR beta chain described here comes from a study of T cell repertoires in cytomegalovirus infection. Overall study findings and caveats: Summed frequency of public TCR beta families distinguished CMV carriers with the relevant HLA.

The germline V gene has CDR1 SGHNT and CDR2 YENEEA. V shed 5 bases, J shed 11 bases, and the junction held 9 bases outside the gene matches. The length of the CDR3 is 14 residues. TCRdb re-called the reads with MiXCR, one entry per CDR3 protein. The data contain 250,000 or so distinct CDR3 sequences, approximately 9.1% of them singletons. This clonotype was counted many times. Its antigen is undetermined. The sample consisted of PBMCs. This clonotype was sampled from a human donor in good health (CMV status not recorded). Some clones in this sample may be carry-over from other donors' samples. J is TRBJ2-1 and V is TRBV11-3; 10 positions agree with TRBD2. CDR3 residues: CASSPSRTSGKQFF. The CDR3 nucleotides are TGTGCCAGCAGCCCTAGCAGGACTAGCGGAAAGCAGTTCTTC.